This paragraph reports one TCR beta chain. The target antigen is unknown. The data are from a study of T-cell memory formation after mild COVID-19. The study's findings and limits: CD4/CD8 balance held among clones contracting day 15 to 85, and later expanders leaned CD4+. The authors did not confirm SARS-CoV-2 specificity of second-wave clones peaking day 37. Cross-reactive memory seemingly joined, as some responding clones were found in pre-infection memory.

With constant-segment primers, 5'RACE yielded cDNA libraries of TCR alpha and TCR beta that carried sample barcodes and UMIs. MiXCR was run by TCRdb on the 5' RACE reads, yielding one entry per CDR3 protein. The table includes approximately 300,000 distinct CDR3 sequences, approximately 16% detected once. This receptor was identified in a man in his late teens or twenties who had mild COVID-19 (a few samples of this study predate the infection). Cell type and time point are not known. Material for sequencing was PBMCs or a T cell subset sorted from them (not recorded which).

CDR3 coding DNA: TGTGCCAGCAACCCACAGAGCACAGATACGCAGTATTTT. Its translation is CASNPQSTDTQYF. The chain links TRBV7-9 to TRBJ2-3; D call uncertain. V lost 7 bases and J lost 0, with 8 bases in between. CDR3 length equals 13 residues. Germline V gives CDR1 SEHNR, CDR2 FQNEAQ (reference sequence).